By sample share, the clone carrying this T cell receptor (beta chain) is medium-sized. This table comes from immunoSEQ multiplex PCR, and its TCRdb copy is limited to in-frame clones, with some not included. The sample holds 40,000 to 50,000 clones, 75% to 85% seen once. The data are from a study of OX40 agonist ivuxolimab in advanced cancers. Trimming shortened V by 0 bases and J by 7 bases, and 11 bases separated the two germline ends. This CDR3 has 14 amino acids. Germline V gene sequence: CDR1 SGHDT, CDR2 YYEEEE. The chain links TRBV5-6 to TRBJ1-5, with a possible D match to TRBD1 (5 bases). Sequenced material: CD4+ or CD8+ T cells sorted from blood, taken in a trial of the OX40 agonist ivuxolimab. This receptor was identified in an adult with an advanced solid tumor such as melanoma, head and neck, liver or kidney cancer. The CDR3 here is CASSLAFGGQPQHF. The DNA of the CDR3 is TGTGCCAGCAGCTTGGCCTTCGGGGGACAGCCCCAGCATTTT.